The TCR beta chain under discussion was sequenced for a study of cytotoxic CD8 clonotypes in ibrutinib-treated CLL. Background on the study: Patient counts were 11 relapsed/refractory, more than 14 treatment-naive and some 17 IGHV unmutated.

Investigators sought sequencing depths of between 1 in 200,000 and 1 in 1 million T cells. The data were produced by immunoSEQ multiplex PCR, yet TCRdb's version contains in-frame clones alone and is incomplete. The table shows 20,000 to 30,000 clones, with 65% to 80% occurring only once. Study findings and constraints: Timing of sampling differed between sustained-remission and progressing patients. Contraction or stability on treatment was seen for public clonotypes, which were uncommon.

Remarks on this clone: What it recognizes is unknown.

V was trimmed by 2 bases and J by 5 bases, leaving 12 bases between them. The CDR3 length is 14 residues. Germline-derived CDR1 and CDR2 are MNHEY and SVGAGI. This chain joins TRBV6-5 and TRBJ1-1; TRBD1 is a possible D gene (5 bases). The sequences come from PBMCs, collected after 12 months of ibrutinib treatment. The TCR was taken from a human donor with chronic lymphocytic leukemia. The DNA of the CDR3 is TGTGCCAGCAGTTACCTCAGGGCGGGGACTGAAGCTTTCTTT. The encoded protein is CASSYLRAGTEAFF.